Reported below is one T cell receptor beta chain. The CDR3 is made up of 13 amino acids. Trimming took 6 bases from V and 7 from J; bases not matched to a gene: 9. The germline gives CDR1 SGHNT, CDR2 YYREEE (reference sequence). Libraries were prepared by immunoSEQ multiplex PCR; TCRdb keeps only in-frame clonotypes and omits some of them. The top ten hold under 1.5% of the sample, which has around 50,000 clones, about nine tenths seen once. The data belong to a study of blood T cell repertoires in COVID-19. Sequencing was carried out using peripheral blood. The clonotype was recovered from a man aged 55-75 years with acute or convalescent COVID-19. The rearrangement joins TRBV5-4 to TRBJ1-1, with 7 positions matching TRBD1. The CDR3 DNA is TGTGCCAGCACTATGACAGGGACCGATGAAGCTTTCTTT. Its translation: CASTMTGTDEAFF.